The present TCR beta chain was sequenced within a study of PD-L1 blockade in urothelial cancer. The wider study: In terms of prior chemotherapy, patients had received 0 to 3 regimens. Study outcomes and limitations: At 3 weeks on treatment, tumor-associated clones expanded more with durable benefit.

This CDR3 contains 16 residues. CDR1 is SGDLS, CDR2 YYNGEE, per germline. The J segment lost 4 bases and the V segment lost 3 bases, leaving 5 bases of the junction unmatched. Details on this clone: The antigen remains unidentified.

Time point defined: pretreatment peripheral blood. The study collected 1 to 8 samples per patient, pretreatment and on-treatment. Templates that were synthetic TCR analogs were spiked into each PCR. Method: immunoSEQ multiplex PCR; TCRdb's copy keeps in-frame clones and lacks some. The top ten hold under 3.5% of the sample, which has 100,000 to 150,000 clones, about 88% seen once. The clonotype was recovered from a man aged 45 to 65 with urothelial cancer. Specimen: PBMCs, collected around atezolizumab (anti-PD-L1) treatment. The V gene is TRBV9, the J gene TRBJ2-1, with 12 bases fitting TRBD2. CDR3 sequence: CASSGGGLAGYNEQFF. The CDR3 DNA reads TGTGCCAGCAGCGGGGGGGGACTAGCGGGTTACAATGAGCAGTTCTTC.